One sample yielded the 7 T cell receptor beta chains listed below, sequenced in a study of T cells in Graves' hyperthyroidism and ophthalmopathy. RNA transcripts served as the template for amplifying TCR beta CDR3 regions. First-round RT-PCR with HTBI primers amplified the TCR CDR3 region. TCRdb re-called the multiplex PCR reads with MiXCR, one entry per CDR3 protein. This table has around 420,000 distinct CDR3 sequences, roughly 13% appearing once. Sequenced input: blood. The receptor set was obtained from a woman between 18 and 29 years old with Graves' hyperthyroidism.

This clonotype appeared many times. The rearrangement joins TRBV30 to TRBJ1-1; perhaps TRBD1 as D (6 bases). From germline, CDR1 is GTSNPN and CDR2 SVGIG (reference sequence). Trimming pared 5 bases from V and 4 bases from J, leaving 14 bases between. The CDR3 covers 13 residues. The CDR3 is CAWGEGGSTEAFF. The CDR3 DNA is TGTGCCTGGGGGGAAGGGGGGAGCACTGAAGCTTTCTTT.

This clonotype has more than one count but fewer than ten. The chain recombines TRBV28 with TRBJ2-5, with a weak D call TRBD1 (6 bases). The germline V gene encodes CDR1 MDHEN and CDR2 SYDVKM. With 3 bases removed from V and 11 bases from J, the gap between germline ends came to 16 bases. CDR3 length: 13 residues. CDR3: CASSFDRTVGQYF. The CDR3 region has the DNA TGTGCCAGCAGTTTTGACAGGACTGTCGGTCAGTACTTC.

The chain joins TRBV15 to TRBJ1-2; a possible D gene is TRBD1 (6 bases). V was trimmed by 1 base and J by 3 bases, leaving 15 bases between them. Per the germline V gene, CDR1 is LNHNV and CDR2 is YYDKDF (reference sequence). CDR3 length equals 16 residues. The CDR3 reads CATSRGSQGLDYGYTF. CDR3 coding DNA: TGTGCCACCAGCAGAGGGTCACAGGGTCTAGACTATGGCTACACCTTC.

In this sample, this clonotype turned up many times. The chain has TRBV10-2 and TRBJ2-3; TRBD2 agrees at 11 bases. The junction had 5 bases not matched to a gene; V was cut back by 3 bases and J by 3 bases. The CDR3 covers 16 residues. Germline assignment: CDR1 WSHSY and CDR2 SAAADI. The CDR3 nucleotides are TGCGCCAGCAGTGATGGGACTAGCGGACGAACAGATACGCAGTATTTT. Protein: CASSDGTSGRTDTQYF.

The V and J genes are TRBV7-9 and TRBJ2-3; possible D gene TRBD2, 6 bases. Trimming took off 5 bases at V and 4 bases at J, with 19 bases between the two ends. CDR3 size: 16 residues. Germline V lookup: CDR1 SEHNR, CDR2 FQNEAQ (reference sequence). This CDR3 reads CASSTSRGRDSDTQYF. The CDR3 region has the DNA TGTGCCAGCAGCACCAGCCGGGGAAGGGACTCAGATACGCAGTATTTT.

This clonotype was recorded at least ten times. The chain employs TRBV28 and TRBJ1-2; D is unresolved. Germline V gene lookup returns CDR1 MDHEN and CDR2 SYDVKM. V lost 2 bases to trimming and J lost 6 bases, with 10 bases between them. This CDR3 comprises 13 residues. CDR3: CASSLAGNNGYTF. CDR3 DNA: TGTGCCAGCAGTTTAGCAGGAAACAATGGCTACACCTTC.

This clonotype appeared many times. The gene calls are TRBV28 and TRBJ2-7; no definite D call. This CDR3 has 14 amino acids. Germline assignment: CDR1 MDHEN and CDR2 SYDVKM. V gave up 7 bases and J gave up 3 bases, with 16 bases separating them. CDR3 in DNA: TGTGCCAGCAACCTACTCCGCCGGAACTACGAGCAGTACTTC. The encoded protein is CASNLLRRNYEQYF.